The rows below give T cell receptor beta chains drawn from one sample of a study of tumor-infiltrating lymphocytes in primary liver carcinoma. Using its own MiXCR run on the multiplex PCR reads, TCRdb lists one record per CDR3 protein. This sample has 150,000 to 200,000 distinct CDR3 sequences, with about 60% found just once. Sequencing was carried out using peripheral blood. These receptors came from a man aged 35-49 years with primary liver carcinoma and hepatitis B virus infection. CDR3s include the opening cysteine and the closing phenylalanine or tryptophan. A D gene is named only where the DNA matches it firmly. For some rows the clone size is stated as once, few or many, or as a class when expanded; others skip it.

V gene	J gene	clone size	D gene	CDR3 protein	CDR3 DNA
TRBV4-1	TRBJ2-1	few	TRBD1	CASSQEWQGAQNEQFF	TGCGCCAGCAGCCAAGAATGGCAGGGGGCGCAGAATGAGCAGTTCTTC
TRBV12-3/TRBV12-4	TRBJ2-1	.	TRBD2	CASNKPTSGNNEQFF	TGTGCCAGCAACAAGCCGACTAGCGGGAACAATGAGCAGTTCTTC
TRBV4-1	TRBJ2-5	.	.	CASSQGQAIGETKYF	TGCGCCAGCAGCCAAGGACAGGCGATCGGAGAGACCAAGTACTTC
TRBV11-1	TRBJ2-7	.	TRBD1	CASGYTGETTYEQYF	TGTGCCAGCGGGTACACAGGGGAGACCACCTACGAGCAGTACTTC
TRBV5-5	TRBJ1-2	.	.	CASSLLKRNTF	TGTGCCAGCAGCTTGCTGAAAAGAAACACCTTC
TRBV4-2	TRBJ2-1	.	TRBD2	CASSQVTSGTYNEQFF	TGTGCTAGCAGCCAAGTTACTAGCGGAACCTACAATGAGCAGTTCTTC
TRBV12-3/TRBV12-4	TRBJ2-7	few	.	CASSLAFGYSDPSYEQYF	TGTGCCAGCAGTTTAGCGTTCGGATACAGCGACCCCTCCTACGAGCAGTACTTC
TRBV6-1	TRBJ2-3	.	.	CASNEAAITDTQYF	TGTGCCAGCAATGAAGCCGCCATCACAGATACGCAGTATTTT
TRBV5-5	TRBJ1-1	.	.	CASSLGEVDGAEAFF	TGTGCCAGCAGCTTGGGGGAGGTTGACGGGGCTGAAGCTTTCTTT
TRBV5-4	TRBJ1-1	.	.	CASSLEGLDCGAFF	TGTGCCAGCAGCTTGGAGGGGCTTGATTGTGGAGCTTTCTTT
TRBV29-1	TRBJ2-1	.	.	CSVEDHGRARFF	TGCAGCGTTGAAGATCACGGCCGTGCCCGGTTCTTC
TRBV12-3/TRBV12-4	TRBJ2-7	.	.	CASSLGSFYEQCF	TGTGCCAGCAGTTTAGGGTCCTTCTACGAGCAGTGCTTC
TRBV11-2	TRBJ2-7	.	.	CASRPPGRGGYEQSF	TGTGCCAGCAGACCTCCGGGCCGTGGGGGCTACGAGCAGTCCTTC
TRBV12-3/TRBV12-4	TRBJ2-1	.	TRBD2	CASTYRGEREWYELFF	TGTGCCAGCACCTACCGGGGGGAGCGGGAGTGGTATGAGCTGTTCTTC
TRBV12-3/TRBV12-4	TRBJ1-5	.	TRBD1	CASSWTGLSQPQHF	TGTGCCAGCAGTTGGACAGGGCTTAGTCAGCCCCAGCATTTT
TRBV4-1	TRBJ2-7	.	TRBD2	CASSHLAGGPRFDEQYF	TGCGCCAGCAGCCACCTAGCGGGAGGGCCGAGGTTCGACGAGCAGTACTTC
TRBV29-1	TRBJ1-2	many	.	CSAWEGNYGYTF	TGCAGCGCATGGGAGGGGAACTATGGCTACACCTTC
TRBV4-2	TRBJ1-1	many	.	CASRGYTNTEAFF	TGTGCCAGCAGAGGATATACAAACACTGAAGCTTTCTTT
TRBV29-1	TRBJ2-1	.	.	CSAVGANNAQFF	TGCAGCGCGGTCGGTGCTAACAATGCGCAGTTCTTC
TRBV4-2	TRBJ2-2	.	TRBD1	CASSQVLLGTGVTGELFF	TGTGCCAGCAGCCAAGTTCTTCTCGGGACAGGGGTCACCGGGGAGCTGTTTTTT
TRBV5-4	TRBJ2-4	.	.	CASSKDLLAQGAKNIQYF	TGTGCCAGCAGCAAGGACTTGTTAGCCCAGGGAGCCAAAAACATTCAGTACTTC
TRBV1	TRBJ2-3	few	.	CTSSQYLAGVDTQYF	TGCACCAGCAGCCAATACCTAGCGGGAGTAGATACGCAGTATTTT
TRBV7-8	TRBJ2-1	few	TRBD2	CASSIGRVRTSGRVNEQFF	TGTGCCAGCAGCATCGGCAGGGTGCGGACTAGCGGGAGGGTCAATGAGCAGTTCTTC
TRBV12-3/TRBV12-4	TRBJ2-5	.	.	CASSLALPGKETQYF	TGTGCCAGCAGTTTAGCCCTCCCGGGCAAAGAGACCCAGTACTTC
TRBV6-5	TRBJ1-2	.	.	CASSYSGPVGYTF	TGTGCCAGCAGTTACTCAGGCCCTGTCGGCTACACCTTC
TRBV11-2	TRBJ2-3	.	.	CVSSQGDSNQPQYF	TGTGTCAGCAGCCAGGGCGATAGCAATCAGCCCCAGTATTTT
TRBV6-6	TRBJ1-5	few	TRBD1	CASRPGTASNQPQHF	TGTGCCAGCAGACCCGGGACAGCTAGCAATCAGCCCCAGCATTTT
TRBV6-5	TRBJ1-1	.	.	CASRTGTINAFF	TGTGCCAGCAGGACCGGGACAATCAATGCTTTCTTT
TRBV6-1	TRBJ1-1	.	TRBD1	CASSMDRMNTEVFF	TGTGCCAGCAGCATGGACAGGATGAACACTGAAGTTTTCTTT
TRBV28	TRBJ2-1	.	TRBD2	CASSETSGRYNERFF	TGTGCCAGCAGTGAGACTAGCGGGAGATACAATGAGCGGTTCTTC
TRBV4-1	TRBJ2-7	.	TRBD2	CASSATSGTGSGEQCF	TGCGCCAGTAGCGCGACTAGCGGGACCGGCTCGGGGGAGCAGTGCTTC
TRBV5-4	TRBJ2-7	.	.	CASSLIETAHEQYF	TGTGCCAGTAGCTTAATAGAAACGGCCCACGAGCAGTACTTC
TRBV6-5	TRBJ1-6	few	.	CRPSAKGDSPLHF	TGCAGACCCTCAGCGAAGGGGGATTCACCCCTCCACTTT
TRBV6-5	TRBJ2-7	few	.	CASSYSVGSSSYEQYF	TGTGCCAGCAGTTACTCGGTCGGGTCCAGCTCCTACGAGCAGTACTTC
TRBV28	TRBJ2-7	.	.	CASSSLGTGPYEQYF	TGTGCCAGCAGTTCCCTCGGGACTGGTCCCTACGAGCAGTACTTC
TRBV4-2	TRBJ1-2	.	.	CASRDTLRGYTF	TGTGCCAGCCGCGACACTCTAAGGGGCTACACCTTC
TRBV5-1	TRBJ1-1	.	.	CASSSGTVMNTEAFF	TGCGCCAGCAGCTCAGGGACGGTCATGAACACTGAAGCTTTCTTT
TRBV11-1	TRBJ2-2	.	TRBD2	CASSLSAASGSLRGAVF	TGTGCCAGCAGCTTATCAGCCGCTAGCGGGAGTTTACGGGGAGCTGTTTTT
TRBV12-5	TRBJ2-2	.	TRBD1	CASGLALAGQGVRTGELLF	TGTGCTAGTGGTTTGGCCCTGGCGGGACAGGGGGTTCGTACCGGGGAGCTGCTTTTT
TRBV4-1	TRBJ2-1	.	.	CASSPSSGFYNEQFF	TGCGCCAGCAGCCCTTCCAGTGGCTTCTACAATGAGCAGTTCTTC
TRBV4-1	TRBJ2-7	few	TRBD1	CASSLVTGTGVTHEQYF	TGCGCCAGCAGCCTAGTCACCGGGACAGGGGTAACCCACGAGCAGTACTTC
TRBV10-3	TRBJ2-3	many	.	CAINQDTDTQYF	TGTGCCATCAATCAGGACACAGATACGCAGTATTTT
TRBV12-3/TRBV12-4	TRBJ2-3	few	TRBD2	CASTPTSGKEDTQYF	TGTGCCAGCACGCCGACTAGCGGGAAGGAGGATACGCAGTATTTT
TRBV12-3/TRBV12-4	TRBJ1-5	.	.	CTSSLVEQPQHF	TGTACCAGCAGTTTAGTAGAACAGCCCCAGCATTTT
TRBV6-5	TRBJ2-7	few	.	CASSVNGPTYEQYF	TGTGCCAGCAGCGTAAACGGACCCACCTACGAGCAGTACTTC